This T cell receptor beta chain was identified in a study of T cell repertoires in cytomegalovirus infection. There are many counts of this clonotype. The CDR3 has 19 amino acids. The V end was cut by 5 bases, the J end by 0 bases, with 22 bases between. Germline CDR1 is SGHVS and CDR2 is FQNEAQ. TCRdb itself ran the reads through MiXCR, one entry per CDR3 protein. Of about 260,000 distinct CDR3 sequences listed, 8% to 9.5% are singletons. What was sequenced was PBMCs. J is TRBJ2-2 and V is TRBV7-8; TRBD1 might be the D (5 bases). The sequence came from a human donor in good health (CMV status not recorded). Some clones in this sample may be carry-over from other donors' samples. The CDR3 nucleotides read TGTGCCAGCAGCCGACCCACTCGACGCCAGGGCGCGAACACCGGGGAGCTGTTTTTT. It yields the protein CASSRPTRRQGANTGELFF.